Detailed here is one TCR beta chain. The table came from immunoSEQ multiplex PCR; TCRdb's copy has only in-frame clones and leaves some out. The table includes 350,000 to 400,000 clones, 75% to 90% detected once. This entry comes from a study of Ad26.COV2.S vaccination and SARS-CoV-2 variants. As to treatment: some 20 received Ad26.COV2.S at low or high dose, single or two shots; 5 received placebo; per-sample allocation not given. Collection of the samples took place on day 63 after the first injection of vaccine or placebo. The V end lost 1 base, the J end lost 5 bases, and 14 bases lay between the germline ends. CDR1 is SGHVS, CDR2 FNYEAQ, per germline. The CDR3 has 15 amino acids.

This sequence originates from a person aged 18-65 years who received the Ad26.COV2.S COVID-19 vaccine or a placebo. The genes are TRBV7-6 and TRBJ1-1; D is uncertain. Sample: peripheral blood, taken in a trial of Ad26.COV2.S vaccine versus placebo. In DNA, the CDR3 is TGTGCCAGCAGCTTAGGTTCGTACAGTCGGACTGAAGCTTTCTTT. Its protein is CASSLGSYSRTEAFF. The complete variable domain, with remaining parts taken from reference TRBV7-6 and TRBJ1-1, reads GAGVSQSPRYKVTKRGQDVALRCDPISGHVSLYWYRQALGQGPEFLTYFNYEAQQDKSGLPNDRFSAERPEGSISTLTIQRTEQRDSAMYRCASSLGSYSRTEAFFGQGTRLTVV.